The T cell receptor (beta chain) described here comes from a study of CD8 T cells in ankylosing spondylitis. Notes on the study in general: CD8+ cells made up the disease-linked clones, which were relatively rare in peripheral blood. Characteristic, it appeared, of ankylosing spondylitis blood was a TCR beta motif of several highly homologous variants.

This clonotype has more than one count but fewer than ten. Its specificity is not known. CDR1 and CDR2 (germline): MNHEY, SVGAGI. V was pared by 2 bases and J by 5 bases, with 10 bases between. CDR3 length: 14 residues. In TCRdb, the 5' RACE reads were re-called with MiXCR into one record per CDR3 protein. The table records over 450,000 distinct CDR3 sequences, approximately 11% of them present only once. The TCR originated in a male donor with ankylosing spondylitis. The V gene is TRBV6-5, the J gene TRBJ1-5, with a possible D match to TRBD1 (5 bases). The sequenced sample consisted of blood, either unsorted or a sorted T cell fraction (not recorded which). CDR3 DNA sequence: TGTGCCAGCAGTTACCGGGACCGATATCAGCCCCAGCATTTT. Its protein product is CASSYRDRYQPQHF.